These 17 T cell receptor beta chains originate from one sample sequenced in a study of early T cells in non-severe SARS-CoV-2 infection. TCRdb ran MiXCR on the 5' RACE reads and lists one entry per CDR3 protein. The sample yields approximately 52,000 distinct CDR3 sequences, around 8% seen once. Material: whole blood. These TCRs come from an adult who was a healthcare worker with PCR-confirmed SARS-CoV-2 infection or an uninfected control (not recorded which).

This clonotype was seen a handful of times. V is TRBV7-2 and J is TRBJ2-1, with 10 bases lining up with TRBD2. Germline V gene lookup returns CDR1 SGHTA and CDR2 FQGNSA. The CDR3 has 19 residues. V was clipped by 1 base and J by 7 bases; unmatched bases: 16. The CDR3 here is CASSLEGMVAASGGNEQFF. In DNA form, the CDR3 reads TGTGCCAGCAGCTTAGAAGGGATGGTCGCGGCTAGCGGGGGAAATGAGCAGTTCTTC.

This clonotype was seen many times. The chain uses TRBV5-1 and TRBJ2-5; D uncertain. Trimming took 4 bases from V and 5 from J, leaving 9 bases between them. The germline V gene encodes CDR1 SGHRS and CDR2 YFSETQ. The CDR3 has 12 residues. The CDR3 loop is CASSVGEETQYF. CDR3 nucleotides: TGCGCCAGCAGCGTCGGTGAGGAGACCCAGTACTTC.

The chain employs TRBV7-2 and TRBJ1-1, with TRBD1 matching 10 bases. This CDR3 spans 16 amino acids. Germline CDR1 SGHTA, CDR2 FQGNSA. With V trimmed by 7 bases and J by 3 bases, 11 bases remained unmatched. CDR3 bases: TGTGCCAGCAACCGACAGGGGGCGACTCGGCACACTGAAGCTTTCTTT. This encodes CASNRQGATRHTEAFF.

This clonotype was picked up a small number of times. V gene TRBV7-2 combines with J gene TRBJ1-5; a weak D match, TRBD1 (6 bases). The germline V gene has CDR1 SGHTA and CDR2 FQGNSA. V gave up 0 bases and J gave up 11 bases, with 11 bases separating them. The CDR3 totals 13 residues. The CDR3 nucleotides are TGTGCCAGCAGCTTAGCGGGAGGACAGTCCCAGCATTTT. Translated, it gives CASSLAGGQSQHF. Combining the CDR3 with reference TRBV7-2 and TRBJ1-5 gives the whole variable domain GAGVSQSPSNKVTEKGKDVELRCDPISGHTALYWYRQSLGQGLEFLIYFQGNSAPDKSGLPSDRFSAERTGGSVSTLTIQRTQQEDSAVYLCASSLAGGQSQHFGDGTRLSIL.

This clonotype has a handful of counts. The chain carries TRBV20-1 and TRBJ1-1; D is uncertain. Per germline, CDR1 DFQATT and CDR2 SNEGSKA (reference sequence). The CDR3 runs to 13 residues. Trimming stripped 3 bases from V and 0 bases from J, with 8 bases between. The CDR3 bases are TGCAGTGCTAGCCCAGACATGAACACTGAAGCTTTCTTT. Protein product: CSASPDMNTEAFF.

This clonotype was picked up many times. V is TRBV7-3 and J is TRBJ1-1; D call uncertain. The CDR3 contains 13 residues. Germline V lookup: CDR1 SGHTA, CDR2 FQGTGA. The ends were cut back, 5 bases at V and 5 bases at J, with 12 bases in the middle. The CDR3 is CASSPRDGTEAFF. The CDR3 bases are TGTGCCAGCAGCCCGCGGGATGGGACTGAAGCTTTCTTT.

At least ten counts were recorded for this clonotype. This rearrangement joins TRBV10-3 to TRBJ1-4; D is undetermined. V lost 4 bases, J lost 8 bases, and 8 bases lay in between. The length of the CDR3 is 12 residues. The germline V gene encodes CDR1 ENHRY and CDR2 SYGVKD. CDR3 sequence reads: CAISVEREKLFF. For the CDR3, the DNA is TGTGCCATCAGTGTCGAGAGAGAAAAACTGTTTTTT.

This clonotype was detected a few times. The chain has TRBV29-1 and TRBJ2-2; D is undetermined. Germline CDR1 is SQVTM and CDR2 is ANQGSEA. Trimming left V 5 bases short and J 0 bases short, with 7 bases between. The CDR3 is 13 amino acids. The DNA for the CDR3 is TGCAGCGTTTACAGAGCGAACACCGGGGAGCTGTTTTTT. Residues: CSVYRANTGELFF.

This sequence joins TRBV14 and TRBJ2-1, with D uncertain. From germline, CDR1 is SGHDN and CDR2 FVKESK. V was cut by 0 bases and J by 1 base, with 10 bases left in between. The CDR3 covers 16 residues. CDR3 sequence (DNA): TGTGCCAGCAGCCAAGATGTTCTCAGGTCCTACAATGAGCAGTTCTTC. Translated: CASSQDVLRSYNEQFF.

This clonotype was detected many times. The chain employs TRBV3-1 and TRBJ2-1; 9 bases are shared with TRBD2. V lost 1 base, J lost 2 bases, and 3 bases stayed unmatched. This CDR3 has 16 residues. Germline V gene data show CDR1 as LGHDT and CDR2 as YNNKEL (reference sequence). The CDR3 bases are TGTGCCAGCAGCCAAGTACTAGCGGGCGCCTACAATGAGCAGTTCTTC. Translated: CASSQVLAGAYNEQFF.

There are many counts of this clonotype. The chain couples TRBV9 to TRBJ2-7; TRBD2 agrees at 8 bases. The germline CDR1 and CDR2 sequences are SGDLS and YYNGEE. The trim removed 4 bases at V and 1 base at J, leaving 7 bases unmatched. The CDR3 contains 15 residues. The CDR3 reads CASSRGAGVSYEQYF. The CDR3 DNA sequence: TGTGCCAGCAGCCGGGGAGCGGGAGTTTCCTACGAGCAGTACTTC. The full variable domain, rest sourced from reference TRBV9 and TRBJ2-7, is DSGVTQTPKHLITATGQRVTLRCSPRSGDLSVYWYQQSLDQGLQFLIQYYNGEERAKGNILERFSAQQFPDLHSELNLSSLELGDSALYFCASSRGAGVSYEQYFGPGTRLTVT.

This clonotype was counted ten times or more. This sequence joins TRBV21-1 and TRBJ2-7. TRBV21-1 is shown as a pseudogene. This CDR3 has 11 amino acids. CDR3 amino acids: CASSKSHEQYF. The CDR3 nucleotides read TGTGCCAGCAGCAAATCACACGAGCAGTACTTC.

This clonotype has just a few counts. The chain couples TRBV6-5 to TRBJ1-1, with TRBD1 matching 10 bases. The CDR3 is made up of 13 amino acids. Germline lookup yields CDR1 MNHEY and CDR2 SVGAGI. The J segment lost 4 bases and the V segment lost 5 bases, leaving 1 base of the junction unmatched. DNA of the CDR3: TGTGCCAGCAGTCGACAGGGGGCCACTGAAGCTTTCTTT. This translates into CASSRQGATEAFF.

There are many counts of this clonotype. The gene calls are TRBV5-1 and TRBJ1-2; D is uncertain. The CDR3 sequence is 15 residues long. The germline V gene encodes CDR1 SGHRS and CDR2 YFSETQ. The germline V and J ends were trimmed by 2 bases and 0 bases, with 11 bases remaining between them. CDR3 residues: CASSFEARTNYGYTF. The CDR3 coding sequence is TGCGCCAGCAGCTTTGAGGCCAGGACTAACTATGGCTACACCTTC.

The table lists this clonotype with a few counts. The chain carries TRBV7-2 and TRBJ2-5; D perhaps matches TRBD1 (5 bases). The CDR3 consists of 14 residues. Germline CDR1 is SGHTA and CDR2 is FQGNSA. The V and J ends lost 5 bases and 5 bases respectively, with 15 bases between them. CDR3 region: CASSQTQGRETQYF. In DNA form, the CDR3 reads TGTGCCAGCAGCCAAACTCAGGGCAGGGAGACCCAGTACTTC.

The rearrangement links TRBV7-2 to TRBJ2-2, with TRBD1 as a possible D gene (6 bases). This CDR3 spans 14 amino acids. V lost 7 bases and J 6 bases, leaving 15 bases between the germline ends. The V gene's germline CDR1 is SGHTA and CDR2 FQGNSA. The CDR3 protein is CASTSASGAGELFF. The CDR3 coding sequence is TGTGCCAGCACCAGTGCGTCAGGGGCCGGGGAGCTGTTTTTT. The full variable domain, its missing parts supplied by reference TRBV7-2 and TRBJ2-2, is GAGVSQSPSNKVTEKGKDVELRCDPISGHTALYWYRQSLGQGLEFLIYFQGNSAPDKSGLPSDRFSAERTGGSVSTLTIQRTQQEDSAVYLCASTSASGAGELFFGEGSRLTVL.

In its sample, this clonotype was seen many times. V is TRBV6-5 and J is TRBJ2-7, with 8 bases fitting TRBD1. Losses at the gene ends were 5 bases for V and 3 bases for J; bases not matched to a gene: 6. CDR1 and CDR2 (germline): MNHEY, SVGAGI. The CDR3 length is 14 residues. CDR3 in amino acids: CASSLGQGNYEQYF. CDR3 coding DNA: TGTGCCAGCAGTCTCGGACAGGGCAACTACGAGCAGTACTTC.